Following are 9 T cell receptor beta chains from one sample sequenced in a study of blood T cell repertoires in COVID-19. Produced via immunoSEQ multiplex PCR; TCRdb's table is partial and in-frame only. The data contain 95,000 to 100,000 clones, around 90% of them seen just once; the ten biggest clones take up 17%. The sample consisted of peripheral blood. These receptors came from a man aged 50 to 59 with acute or convalescent COVID-19.

V usage is TRBV28 and J usage is TRBJ1-2; the D is unclear. Germline V gene data show CDR1 as MDHEN and CDR2 as SYDVKM. V shed 5 bases and J shed 12 bases, with 13 bases lying between them. The CDR3 is 11 residues long. The CDR3 nucleotides read TGTGCCAGCAGTCCATCGGGAGGCCACACCTTC. Its translation is CASSPSGGHTF.

The rearrangement uses TRBV6-5 and TRBJ2-7; tentative D call: TRBD2 (7 bases). Germline V gene sequence: CDR1 MNHEY, CDR2 SVGAGI. V dropped 6 bases and J dropped 3 bases, with 12 bases sitting between them. The CDR3 is 13 residues long. This CDR3 is CASRIGGGYEQYF. The CDR3 nucleotides are TGTGCCAGCAGAATAGGGGGGGGCTACGAGCAGTACTTC.

V is TRBV2 and J is TRBJ1-4; D remains unclear. The germline V gene has CDR1 SNHLY and CDR2 FYNNEI. V dropped 0 bases and J dropped 3 bases, with 8 bases sitting between them. The CDR3 is 15 residues long. CDR3 protein: CASSEAGVPNEKLFF. CDR3 DNA: TGTGCCAGCAGTGAAGCCGGGGTTCCTAATGAAAAACTGTTTTTT.

The J gene is TRBJ2-7, the V gene TRBV28, with D possibly TRBD1 on 6 matching bases. This CDR3 has 13 amino acids. Between the trimmed V and J ends, which lost 8 bases and 2 bases, there was a span of 13 bases. Germline V lookup: CDR1 MDHEN, CDR2 SYDVKM. CDR3 coding DNA: TGTGCCAGCCGTCGGACAGTAACCTACGAGCAGTACTTC. Its protein product is CASRRTVTYEQYF.

This clone has just a few counts. The gene calls are TRBV6-2 or TRBV6-3 and TRBJ1-1; perhaps TRBD1 as D (6 bases). This CDR3 region has 20 residues. Between the trimmed V and J ends, which lost 2 bases and 2 bases, there was a span of 27 bases. Germline CDR1 is MNHEY and CDR2 is SVGEGT. Here the CDR3 reads CASSYPSATRGAAYNTEAFF. The DNA of the CDR3 is TGTGCCAGCAGTTACCCCTCCGCGACACGGGGGGCGGCGTATAACACTGAAGCTTTCTTT.

The V gene is TRBV15, the J gene TRBJ1-5; D is ambiguous. V gave up 5 bases and J gave up 6 bases, with 14 bases separating them. The CDR3 has 14 amino acids. Germline CDR1 reads LNHNV; CDR2 reads YYDKDF (reference sequence). Here the CDR3 DNA reads TGTGCCACCAGCTCCATCGGGAAAGCTCAGCCCCAGCATTTT. Its translation: CATSSIGKAQPQHF.

The chain couples TRBV9 to TRBJ1-2; 10 bases match TRBD1. V shed 4 bases and J 4 bases; nucleotides not matched to a gene: 16. This CDR3 spans 18 amino acids. Germline CDR1 reads SGDLS; CDR2 reads YYNGEE. CDR3 sequence reads: CASSNTGQGVGQFYGYTF. The CDR3 DNA reads as TGTGCCAGCAGCAACACTGGACAGGGGGTCGGGCAATTCTATGGCTACACCTTC.

The rearrangement joins TRBV7-2 to TRBJ1-4, with D hard to call. V lost 3 bases and J lost 4, with 15 bases in between. This CDR3 has 16 amino acids. CDR1 and CDR2 (germline): SGHTA, FQGNSA. The CDR3 coding sequence is TGTGCCAGCAGCTTTTTACCGAGCGGGAATAATGAAAAACTGTTTTTT. This translates into CASSFLPSGNNEKLFF.

V usage is TRBV19 and J usage is TRBJ2-2; TRBD1 agrees at 12 bases. Germline assignment: CDR1 LNHDA and CDR2 SQIVND (reference sequence). Trimming took 4 bases from V and 7 from J; bases not matched to a gene: 10. CDR3 length: 17 residues. CDR3 coding DNA: TGTGCCAGTAGTAGATTTTTTGGGACAGGGGGCCGCGGGGAGCTGTTTTTT. Residues: CASSRFFGTGGRGELFF. Filled out from reference TRBV19 and TRBJ2-2, the complete variable domain reads DGGITQSPKYLFRKEGQNVTLSCEQNLNHDAMYWYRQDPGQGLRLIYYSQIVNDFQKGDIAEGYSVSREKKESFPLTVTSAQKNPTAFYLCASSRFFGTGGRGELFFGEGSRLTVL.